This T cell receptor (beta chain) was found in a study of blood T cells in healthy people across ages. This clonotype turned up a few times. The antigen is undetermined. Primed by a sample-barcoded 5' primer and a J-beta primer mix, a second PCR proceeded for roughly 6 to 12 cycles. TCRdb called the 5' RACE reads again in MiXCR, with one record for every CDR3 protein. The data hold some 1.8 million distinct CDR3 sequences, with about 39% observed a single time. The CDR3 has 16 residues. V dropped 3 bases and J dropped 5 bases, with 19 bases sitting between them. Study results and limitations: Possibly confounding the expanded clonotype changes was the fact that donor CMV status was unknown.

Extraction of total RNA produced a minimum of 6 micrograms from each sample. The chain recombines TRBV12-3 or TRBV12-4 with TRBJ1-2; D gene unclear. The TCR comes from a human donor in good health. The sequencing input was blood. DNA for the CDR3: TGTGCCAGCAGTTTTACCTACACCGCCCTGGGGTATGGCTACACCTTC. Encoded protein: CASSFTYTALGYGYTF.